This TCR beta chain was identified in a study of CD8+CD57+ T cells in acquired aplastic anemia. The CDR3 is 11 residues long. V gave up 2 bases and J gave up 11 bases, with 12 bases separating them. Germline V lookup: CDR1 GTSNPN, CDR2 SVGIG (reference sequence). Genomic DNA, serving as template, underwent TCR beta VDJ and CDR3 profiling. TCRdb recomputed calls from the reads with MiXCR, one row per CDR3 protein. The sample includes some 220,000 distinct CDR3 sequences, 34% of them seen just once. There are a few counts of this clonotype. The chain uses TRBV30 and TRBJ1-1; no clear D. This sequence was found in a human donor in good health, serving as a control. The specimen was sorted CD4+, CD8+, or CD8+CD57+ T cells (not recorded which) from PBMCs. As DNA, the CDR3 is TGTGCCTGGAGTTCGGTTTTTGGCGCTTTCTTT. This codes for CAWSSVFGAFF.